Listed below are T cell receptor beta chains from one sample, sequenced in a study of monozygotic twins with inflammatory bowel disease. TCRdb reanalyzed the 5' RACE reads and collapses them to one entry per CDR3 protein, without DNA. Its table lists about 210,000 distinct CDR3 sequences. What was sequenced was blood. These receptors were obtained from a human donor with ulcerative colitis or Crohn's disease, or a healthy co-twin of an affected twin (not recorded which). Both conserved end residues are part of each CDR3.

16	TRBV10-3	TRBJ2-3	CAISAGTATSTDTQYF
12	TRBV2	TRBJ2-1	CASSAGDNEQFF
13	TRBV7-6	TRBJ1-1	CASSFDRGTEAFF
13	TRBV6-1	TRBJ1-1	CASSQKTNTEAFF
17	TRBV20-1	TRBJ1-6	CSARGTKQGTYNSPLHF
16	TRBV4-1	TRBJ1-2	CASSQDVARRGLGYTF
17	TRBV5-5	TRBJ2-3	CASSLFTGPTSTDTQYF
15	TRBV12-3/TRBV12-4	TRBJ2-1	CASSPGTGYSNEQFF
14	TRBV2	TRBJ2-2	CASSGGAVTGELFF
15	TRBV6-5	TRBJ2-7	CASSYGRPNTYEQYF
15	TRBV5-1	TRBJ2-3	CASSPGDRAADTQYF
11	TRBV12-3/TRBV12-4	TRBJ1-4	CASSSEEKLFF
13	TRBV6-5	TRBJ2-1	CATNGTPHYEQFF
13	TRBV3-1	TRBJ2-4	CASSQGEGNIQYF
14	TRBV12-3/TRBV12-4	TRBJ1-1	CASSSGVTDTEAFF
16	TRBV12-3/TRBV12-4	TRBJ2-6	CASSSSGLPGANVLTF
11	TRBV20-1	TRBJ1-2	CSAIAYYGYTF
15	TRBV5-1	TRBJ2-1	CASSPGTGGWGEQFF
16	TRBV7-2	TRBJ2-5	CASSFSGGAHWETQYF
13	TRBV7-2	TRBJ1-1	CASSLVMDTEAFF
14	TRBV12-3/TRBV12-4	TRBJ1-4	CASSLGTGPEKLFF
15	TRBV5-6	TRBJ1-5	CASSTTRYSNQPQHF
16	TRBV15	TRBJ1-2	CATSREFKDYEHGYTF
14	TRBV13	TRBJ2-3	CASSLIIGADTQYF
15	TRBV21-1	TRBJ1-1	CASTRQVLGNTEAFF
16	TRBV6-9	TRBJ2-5	CASSYFEPLQGETQYF
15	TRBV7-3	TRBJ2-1	CASSPLAGVDNEQFF
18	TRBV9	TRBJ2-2	CASSLDLAGPLNTGELFF
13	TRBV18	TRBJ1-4	CASSPENGEKLFF
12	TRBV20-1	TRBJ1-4	CSARGHGEKLFF
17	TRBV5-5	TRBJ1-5	CASSLEMAGDSNQPQHF
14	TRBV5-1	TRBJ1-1	CASAGGGLNTEAFF
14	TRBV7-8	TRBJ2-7	CASSVSTGRDEQYF
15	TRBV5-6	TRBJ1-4	CASSATQGANEKLFF
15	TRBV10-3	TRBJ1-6	CAISPEQAINSPLHF
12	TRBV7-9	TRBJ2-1	CASSPSPREQFF
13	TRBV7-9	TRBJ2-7	CASSFFGGYEQYF
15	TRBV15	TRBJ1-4	CATSTDRGANEKLFF
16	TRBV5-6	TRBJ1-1	CASSLGTGRGNTEAFF